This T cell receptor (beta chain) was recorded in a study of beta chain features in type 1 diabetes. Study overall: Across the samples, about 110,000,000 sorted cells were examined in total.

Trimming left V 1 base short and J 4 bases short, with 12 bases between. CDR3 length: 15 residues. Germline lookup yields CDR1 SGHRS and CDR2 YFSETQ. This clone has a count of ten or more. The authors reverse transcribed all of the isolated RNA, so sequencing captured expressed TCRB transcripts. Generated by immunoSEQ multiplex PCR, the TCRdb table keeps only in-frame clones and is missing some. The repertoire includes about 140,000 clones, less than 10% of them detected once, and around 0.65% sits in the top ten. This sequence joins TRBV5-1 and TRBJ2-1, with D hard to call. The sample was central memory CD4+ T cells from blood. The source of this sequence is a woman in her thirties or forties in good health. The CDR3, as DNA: TGCGCCAGCAGCTTGCGGGTAGGCGCGTACAATGAGCAGTTCTTC. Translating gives CASSLRVGAYNEQFF.